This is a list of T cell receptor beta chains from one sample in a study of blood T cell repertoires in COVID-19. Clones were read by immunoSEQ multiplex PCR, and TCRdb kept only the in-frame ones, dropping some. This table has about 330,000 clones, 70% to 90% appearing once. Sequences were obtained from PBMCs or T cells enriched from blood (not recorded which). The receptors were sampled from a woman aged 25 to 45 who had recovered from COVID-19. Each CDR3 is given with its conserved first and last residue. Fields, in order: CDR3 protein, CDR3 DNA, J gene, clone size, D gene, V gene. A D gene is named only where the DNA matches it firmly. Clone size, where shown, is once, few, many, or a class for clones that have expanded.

CDR3 protein: CASRGGQGLTEAFF; CDR3 DNA: TGTGCCAGCAGGGGGGGACAGGGTCTAACTGAAGCTTTCTTT; J gene: TRBJ1-1; clone size: .; D gene: TRBD1; V gene: TRBV6-5
CDR3 protein: CASSSRGWGDTQYF; CDR3 DNA: TGTGCCAGCAGCTCCCGGGGGTGGGGGGATACGCAGTATTTT; J gene: TRBJ2-3; clone size: .; D gene: .; V gene: TRBV11-3
CDR3 protein: CASSLTGTNYGYTF; CDR3 DNA: TGTGCCAGCAGCTTGACAGGAACCAACTATGGCTACACCTTC; J gene: TRBJ1-2; clone size: .; D gene: .; V gene: TRBV5-6
CDR3 protein: CSVDPSGTGGDGYTF; CDR3 DNA: TGCAGCGTTGACCCGTCCGGGACAGGGGGCGATGGCTACACCTTC; J gene: TRBJ1-2; clone size: few; D gene: TRBD1; V gene: TRBV29-1
CDR3 protein: CASSLQGTLSEAFF; CDR3 DNA: TGTGCCAGCAGCTTACAGGGGACCCTCTCGGAAGCTTTCTTT; J gene: TRBJ1-1; clone size: once; D gene: .; V gene: TRBV7-9
CDR3 protein: CASSRDRGAYEQYF; CDR3 DNA: TGTGCCAGCAGTCGTGACAGGGGAGCCTACGAGCAGTACTTC; J gene: TRBJ2-7; clone size: .; D gene: TRBD1; V gene: TRBV6-5
CDR3 protein: CASSSGLNTEAFF; CDR3 DNA: TGTGCCAGCAGCTCTGGCTTGAACACTGAAGCTTTCTTT; J gene: TRBJ1-1; clone size: .; D gene: .; V gene: TRBV2
CDR3 protein: CASSQDAAESGSPLHF; CDR3 DNA: TGCGCCAGCAGCCAAGATGCCGCGGAGTCGGGTTCACCCCTCCACTTT; J gene: TRBJ1-6; clone size: .; D gene: .; V gene: TRBV4-3
CDR3 protein: CASSPTGAGELFF; CDR3 DNA: TGTGCCAGCTCACCCACAGGCGCCGGGGAGCTGTTTTTT; J gene: TRBJ2-2; clone size: once; D gene: .; V gene: TRBV18
CDR3 protein: CASSQVPRQVANTEAFF; CDR3 DNA: TGCGCCAGCAGCCAAGTTCCCCGACAGGTCGCGAACACTGAAGCTTTCTTT; J gene: TRBJ1-1; clone size: once; D gene: .; V gene: TRBV4-1
CDR3 protein: CASSRRGRYSYNEQFF; CDR3 DNA: TGTGCCAGCAGCCGCCGGGGTCGGTATTCCTACAATGAGCAGTTCTTC; J gene: TRBJ2-1; clone size: .; D gene: .; V gene: TRBV3-1/TRBV3-2